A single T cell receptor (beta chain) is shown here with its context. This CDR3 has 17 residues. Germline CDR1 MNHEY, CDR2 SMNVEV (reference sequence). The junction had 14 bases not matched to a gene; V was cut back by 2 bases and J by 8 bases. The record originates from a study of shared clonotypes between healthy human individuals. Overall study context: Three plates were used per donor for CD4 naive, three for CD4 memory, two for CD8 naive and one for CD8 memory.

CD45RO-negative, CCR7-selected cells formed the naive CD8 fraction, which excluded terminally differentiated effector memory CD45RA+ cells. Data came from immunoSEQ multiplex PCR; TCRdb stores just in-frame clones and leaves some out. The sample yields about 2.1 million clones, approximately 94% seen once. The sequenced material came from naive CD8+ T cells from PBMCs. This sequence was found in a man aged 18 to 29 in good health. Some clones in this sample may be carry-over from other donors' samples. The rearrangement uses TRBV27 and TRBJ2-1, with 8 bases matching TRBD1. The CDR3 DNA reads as TGTGCCAGCAGTTTACTACTAGGGCAGGGGGCAGACGATGAGCAGTTCTTC. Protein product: CASSLLLGQGADDEQFF.